The 11 T cell receptor beta chains listed next were all sequenced from one sample in a study of technical replicates of blood from a few donors. Some clones are missing from TCRdb's copy, which holds only in-frame ones; the method was immunoSEQ multiplex PCR. The sample carries 91,000 or so clones, about 95% recorded once. Source material: T cells isolated from PBMCs. The receptors derive from a human donor in good health.

This clone showed up just a few times. V and J are TRBV6-8 and TRBJ1-1; 7 bases are a match to TRBD1. Germline V lookup: CDR1 MNHGY, CDR2 SAAAGT. This CDR3 comprises 14 residues. Trimming took 7 bases from V and 1 from J; bases not matched to a gene: 6. Written as DNA, the CDR3 is TGTGCCAGCATCGGAGCAGGGGGGAACACTGAAGCTTTCTTT. It specifies CASIGAGGNTEAFF.

V and J are TRBV6-6 and TRBJ1-1; 10 bases are a match to TRBD1. The CDR3 totals 14 residues. V gave up 5 bases and J gave up 2 bases; unmatched junction bases: 2. Germline lookup yields CDR1 MNHNY and CDR2 SVGAGI (reference sequence). CDR3 bases: TGTGCCAGCAGTATGACAGGGGGCAACACTGAAGCTTTCTTT. This translates into CASSMTGGNTEAFF.

V usage is TRBV29-1 and J usage is TRBJ2-5, with 15 bases matching TRBD2. The germline V gene encodes CDR1 SQVTM and CDR2 ANQGSEA. The CDR3 covers 17 residues. V lost 6 bases to trimming and J lost 2 bases; unmatched junction nucleotides: 10. CDR3 nucleotide sequence: TGCAGCGTGGGAGGACTAGCGGGAGGGGCCCATCAAGAGACCCAGTACTTC. The encoded protein is CSVGGLAGGAHQETQYF.

The rearrangement links TRBV9 to TRBJ2-3; possible D gene TRBD1, 5 bases. The CDR3 spans 13 residues. Germline CDR1 and CDR2: SGDLS and YYNGEE. Trimming stripped 0 bases from V and 6 bases from J, with 8 bases between. The CDR3 reads CASSVDQGDTQYF. DNA for the CDR3: TGTGCCAGCAGCGTAGACCAGGGCGATACGCAGTATTTT.

The rearrangement uses TRBV11-3 and TRBJ1-4, with D perhaps matching TRBD1 (5 bases). Germline assignment: CDR1 SGHNT and CDR2 YENEEA. The CDR3 has 14 amino acids. Trimming cost V 5 bases and J 5 bases, with 12 bases left between them. CDR3 coding DNA: TGTGCCAGCAGCCAAAACGGGGGAAATGAAAAACTGTTTTTT. Translation gives CASSQNGGNEKLFF.

The chain links TRBV15 to TRBJ2-1; a possible D gene is TRBD2 (5 bases). This CDR3 region has 15 residues. Germline V CDR1 and CDR2: LNHNV, YYDKDF (reference sequence). The V gene lost 5 bases and the J gene lost 5 bases, with 16 bases spanning the gap. The CDR3 loop reads CATSPPTSVHNEQFF. CDR3 DNA sequence: TGTGCCACCAGCCCCCCAACTAGTGTCCACAATGAGCAGTTCTTC.

J is TRBJ2-1 and V is TRBV27, with D perhaps matching TRBD1 (5 bases). The germline V gene encodes CDR1 MNHEY and CDR2 SMNVEV (reference sequence). This CDR3 is 13 amino acids long. Trimming pared 5 bases from V and 0 bases from J, leaving 5 bases between. CDR3 loop: CASSDSSYNEQFF. CDR3 nucleotide sequence: TGTGCCAGCAGTGACAGCTCCTACAATGAGCAGTTCTTC.

This chain uses TRBV15 with TRBJ2-2, with 7 bases matching TRBD2. Germline V gene sequence: CDR1 LNHNV, CDR2 YYDKDF (reference sequence). The CDR3 runs to 15 residues. With V trimmed by 0 bases and J by 4 bases, 2 bases remained unmatched. CDR3 bases: TGTGCCACCAGCAGAGAGCTAGCGGCCACCGGGGAGCTGTTTTTT. Amino acids: CATSRELAATGELFF.

The gene calls are TRBV12-5 and TRBJ2-1; 11 bases are shared with TRBD2. There are 17 residues in the CDR3. J lost 0 bases, V lost 7 bases, and 8 bases had no gene match. Looked up from germline, CDR1 is LGHNT and CDR2 is FRNRAP. In DNA form, the CDR3 reads TGTGCTAGTGTCCTCCGACTAGCGGGGAGCTCCTACAATGAGCAGTTCTTC. Its protein is CASVLRLAGSSYNEQFF.

The rearrangement uses TRBV7-9 and TRBJ2-7; possibly TRBD1 for D (6 bases). This CDR3 is built from 14 residues. Looked up from germline, CDR1 is SEHNR and CDR2 is FQNEAQ (reference sequence). V gave up 4 bases and J gave up 5 bases, with 15 bases separating them. For the CDR3, the DNA is TGTGCCAGCAGCTCAACGACAGGTCTCCACGAGCAGTACTTC. This encodes CASSSTTGLHEQYF. The full variable domain, rest sourced from reference TRBV7-9 and TRBJ2-7, is DTGVSQNPRHKITKRGQNVTFRCDPISEHNRLYWYRQTLGQGPEFLTYFQNEAQLEKSRLLSDRFSAERPKGSFSTLEIQRTEQGDSAMYLCASSSTTGLHEQYFGPGTRLTVT.

The V call is TRBV5-1, the J call TRBJ2-7; 11 nucleotides align to TRBD2. The CDR3 has 16 residues. Germline V gives CDR1 SGHRS, CDR2 YFSETQ. V lost 4 bases to trimming and J lost 2 bases; unmatched junction nucleotides: 8. The DNA of the CDR3 is TGCGCCAGCAGCCCGCCCGGGACTAGCGGTACCTACGAGCAGTACTTC. This codes for CASSPPGTSGTYEQYF. Complete variable domain (other parts from reference TRBV5-1 and TRBJ2-7): KAGVTQTPRYLIKTRGQQVTLSCSPISGHRSVSWYQQTPGQGLQFLFEYFSETQRNKGNFPGRFSGRQFSNSRSEMNVSTLELGDSALYLCASSPPGTSGTYEQYFGPGTRLTVT.